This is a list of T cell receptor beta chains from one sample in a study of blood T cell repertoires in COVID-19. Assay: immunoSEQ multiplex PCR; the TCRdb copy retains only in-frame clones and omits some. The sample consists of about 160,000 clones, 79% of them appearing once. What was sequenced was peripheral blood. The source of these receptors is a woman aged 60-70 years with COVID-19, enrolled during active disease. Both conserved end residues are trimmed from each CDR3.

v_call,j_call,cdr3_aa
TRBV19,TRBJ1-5,ASRVDNSNQPQH
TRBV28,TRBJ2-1,ASSPLDPAAGGLSNEQF
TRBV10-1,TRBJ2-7,ASSGGQKIRLAGGYEQY
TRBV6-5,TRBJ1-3,ASSHPQGGGNTIY
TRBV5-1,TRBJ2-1,ASSLAGGRLGQF
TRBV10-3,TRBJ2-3,AITSGWADTQY
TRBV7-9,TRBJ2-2,ASSSGTGVGELF
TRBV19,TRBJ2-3,ATDSGGKDTQY
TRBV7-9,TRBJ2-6,ASSDTYAGANVLT
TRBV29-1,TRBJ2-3,SVDPREGFGTDTQY
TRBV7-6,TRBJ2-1,ASSPGSGIYNEQF
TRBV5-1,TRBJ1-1,ASSLGGGDTEAF
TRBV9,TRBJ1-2,ASSSDRSFGNYGYT
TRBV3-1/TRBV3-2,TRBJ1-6,ASSQEHRLPNSPLH
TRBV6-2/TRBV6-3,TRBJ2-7,ASSFRQGGEQY
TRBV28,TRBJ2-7,ASSLRGRGFDEQY
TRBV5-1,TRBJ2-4,ASSRGQGLIDIQY
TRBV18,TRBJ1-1,ASSPLPGSNTEAF
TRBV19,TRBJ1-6,ASSPGRGDELH
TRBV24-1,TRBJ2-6,ATSDYPGGLGANVLT
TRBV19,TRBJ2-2,ASSPTRLAGTTNTGELF
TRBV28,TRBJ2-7,ATGASGVSYEQY
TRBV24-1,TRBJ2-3,ATSDLATGPTDTQY
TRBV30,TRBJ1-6,AWSLGQGNSPLH
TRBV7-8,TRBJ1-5,ASSPNDRARNQPQH